This T cell receptor beta chain was sequenced for a study of glioma-infiltrating T cells (dated by TCRdb to 2016 to 2017). Concerning the study at large: Sequencing of TCR alpha- and beta-chain repertoires was performed on glioma tissue, on non-neoplastic brain tissue, and on matched peripheral blood mononuclear cells. To gauge divergence between tissue and blood T-cell populations, every tissue-infiltrating repertoire was compared against the peripheral blood repertoire from the same patient. The paired cohort comprised three low-grade glioma patients, about 8 primary glioblastoma patients and three non-glioma patients contributing non-neoplastic brain tissue.

The iRepertoire nested amplicon-rescue multiplex PCR (arm-PCR) platform was used to amplify TCR alpha and beta CDR3 regions from RNA. The input for one-step reverse transcription and amplification was roughly 85-400 ng of either tissue mRNA or PBMC total RNA. Following bead purification, Illumina adapters were added through a secondary multiplex PCR, and the libraries were then gel-purified between 200 and 400 bp. Demultiplexing relied on internal 6-nucleotide barcodes carried by the libraries. The libraries were sequenced on an Illumina MiSeq using 2x220 or 2x250 nucleotide paired-end reads. The source study handled its data this way. Paired reads were merged using FLASH 1.2.11 and were aligned to the GRCh37 human genome using BWA-MEM, after which TRA and TRB reads were extracted. V and J assignment used an IMGT-derived reference of cassette sequences and CDR3 motifs that included pseudogenes. Reads were translated in three frames, and productive CDR3s were defined by a C…FGXG motif without stop codons. Unique combinations of V-J cassette pair and CDR3 amino acid sequence were defined as clonotypes. Reads were filtered by Hamming distance, with the threshold set by the sequence error rate of each sample in mapped regions. The public reads were run again by TCRdb, first through fastp at Q25 and then through MiXCR, and only productive beta chains were kept. Every CDR3 protein is listed once, alongside the most common genes and DNA of its rows. The V and J calls reflect TCRdb's pipeline rather than the authors' work. This sample is represented by 44,000 or so distinct CDR3 sequences; around 24% of them were singletons. More than 5.5% of the sample goes to the ten largest clones.

The CDR3 comprises 16 residues, both ends counted. Kept here is only the CDR3 DNA, which spans 48 bases and is read in frame from base 1. Based on the germline V gene (reference sequence), the CDR1 and CDR2 sequences are DFQATT and SNEGSKA. Overall study results and their limits: VJ-independent divergence between tissue and blood was found to be below expectation in non-neoplastic patients but above expectation in all gliomas, particularly low-grade gliomas. Only a very small number of CDR3 sequences turned up in both tissue and blood, a result put down to high CDR3 diversity combined with limited sampling. Group comparisons were based on small numbers of patients: three non-neoplastic, three low-grade glioma and several glioblastoma patients.

Comment on this clonotype: The antigen this receptor binds is unknown. Without the conserved terminal phenylalanine or tryptophan, this CDR3 likely stems from a read error.

The chain is assembled from TRBV20-1 and TRBJ2-5; TRBD1 lines up with 7 middle nucleotides. Input material: glioma tissue, nonneoplastic brain tissue, or PBMCs (not recorded which). This sequence originates from a human donor with low-grade glioma or glioblastoma, undergoing nonglioma brain surgery, or in good health (not recorded which). CDR3 loop: CNARDSQTGNRETQYL. The DNA sequence is as follows: TGCAATGCTAGAGATTCCCAGACAGGGAATAGAGAGACCCAGTACTTG.